These 19 T cell receptor beta chains were all obtained from the same sample, sequenced in a study of blood T cell repertoires in COVID-19. This table comes from immunoSEQ multiplex PCR, and its TCRdb copy is limited to in-frame clones, with some not included. The sample lists approximately 150,000 clones; 88% were seen once. Sequencing was performed on peripheral blood. These receptors originate from a man aged 45-65 years who had recovered from COVID-19.

This clone was detected only a few times. The chain uses TRBV7-6 and TRBJ1-3, with TRBD1 matching 8 bases. Germline V gives CDR1 SGHVS, CDR2 FNYEAQ. V trimming: 2 bases; J trimming: 0 bases; junction bases outside the gene matches: 6. The CDR3 totals 17 residues. CDR3: CASSLMGQVGSGNTIYF. CDR3 nucleotides: TGTGCCAGCAGCTTAATGGGACAGGTGGGCTCTGGAAACACCATATATTTT.

The CDR3 DNA sequence: TGCGCCAGCAGTCTGAGGACAGGGGTGAACACTGAAGCTTTCTTT. It yields the protein CASSLRTGVNTEAFF. The chain carries TRBV23-1 and TRBJ1-1; 9 bases are a match to TRBD1. TRBV23-1 is identified as an open reading frame with a role that is uncertain. This CDR3 is built from 15 residues. V dropped 4 bases and J dropped 0; count of bases not matched to a gene: 3.

The chain is built from TRBV6-5 and TRBJ1-5, with TRBD1 as a possible D gene (5 bases). The CDR3 runs to 13 residues. Trimming left V 7 bases short and J 7 bases short, with 14 bases between. Per the germline V gene, CDR1 is MNHEY and CDR2 is SVGAGI. Written as DNA, the CDR3 is TGTGCCAGCACCCCCAGGGCTGGGCAGCCCCAGCATTTT. Translation: CASTPRAGQPQHF.

This clone turned up a few times. This CDR3 reads CASSKPTKNTGELFF. In DNA form, the CDR3 reads TGTGCCAGTAGTAAGCCCACCAAGAACACCGGGGAGCTGTTTTTT. J is TRBJ2-2 and V is TRBV19, with unresolved D. Germline V gene sequence: CDR1 LNHDA, CDR2 SQIVND (reference sequence). The CDR3 has 15 amino acids. Trimming stripped 4 bases from V and 1 base from J, with 10 bases between.

The gene calls are TRBV3-1 (or the pseudogene TRBV3-2) and TRBJ2-3; a weak D match, TRBD1 (5 bases). V was clipped by 4 bases and J by 5 bases, with 19 bases between them. Germline V CDR1 and CDR2: LGHDT, YNNKEL (reference sequence). The CDR3 contains 16 residues. CDR3 sequence: CASSPLDTLGVDTQYF. In nucleotides, the CDR3 is TGTGCCAGCAGCCCCCTGGACACCTTAGGAGTAGATACGCAGTATTTT.

V and J are TRBV5-4 and TRBJ2-7; 8 bases line up with TRBD2. CDR1 is SGHNT, CDR2 YYREEE, per germline (reference sequence). CDR3 length: 14 amino acids. V trimming: 0 bases; J trimming: 5 bases; junction bases outside the gene matches: 4. The CDR3 region is CASSLDSGTDEQYF. In DNA, the CDR3 is TGTGCCAGCAGCTTGGATAGCGGGACTGACGAGCAGTACTTC. The variable domain in full, completed from reference TRBV5-4 and TRBJ2-7, reads ETGVTQSPTHLIKTRGQQVTLRCSSQSGHNTVSWYQQALGQGPQFIFQYYREEENGRGNFPPRFSGLQFPNYSSELNVNALELDDSALYLCASSLDSGTDEQYFGPGTRLTVT.

The chain is built from TRBV4-2 and TRBJ2-5, with 8 bases lining up with TRBD1. Trimming took 4 bases from V and 4 from J; bases not matched to a gene: 5. The germline gives CDR1 LGHNA, CDR2 YNFKEQ. This CDR3 spans 14 amino acids. CDR3 DNA sequence: TGTGCCAGCAGCCCGACAGGGGCGGGAGAGACCCAGTACTTC. Protein sequence: CASSPTGAGETQYF.

This clone was seen a handful of times. The chain joins TRBV9 to TRBJ2-2, with 9 positions matching TRBD1. This CDR3 has 18 residues. Germline trimming cut 4 bases from V and 5 bases from J; bases unmatched to any gene: 15. Germline CDR1 reads SGDLS; CDR2 reads YYNGEE. CDR3 in DNA: TGTGCCAGCAGCTCCCACCCAGGGGGGGACAGGGTTACCGGGGAGCTGTTTTTT. It is translated as CASSSHPGGDRVTGELFF. Looking up the rest from reference TRBV9 and TRBJ2-2 gives the full variable domain: DSGVTQTPKHLITATGQRVTLRCSPRSGDLSVYWYQQSLDQGLQFLIQYYNGEERAKGNILERFSAQQFPDLHSELNLSSLELGDSALYFCASSSHPGGDRVTGELFFGEGSRLTVL.

This chain connects TRBV25-1 to TRBJ1-3; a weak D match, TRBD1 (6 bases). The germline V gene encodes CDR1 MGHDK and CDR2 SYGVNS. Trimming cost V 4 bases and J 7 bases, with 11 bases left between them. This CDR3 spans 13 amino acids. CDR3 loop: CASSAKQGNTIYF. The CDR3 DNA follows: TGTGCCAGCAGTGCGAAACAGGGTAACACCATATATTTT. The full variable domain, with the rest looked up from reference TRBV25-1 and TRBJ1-3, is EADIYQTPRYLVIGTGKKITLECSQTMGHDKMYWYQQDPGMELHLIHYSYGVNSTEKGDLSSESTVSRIRTEHFPLTLESARPSHTSQYLCASSAKQGNTIYFGEGSWLTVV.

The chain couples TRBV7-2 to TRBJ1-1; D uncertain. In germline, CDR1 is SGHTA, CDR2 FQGNSA. Trimming took off 1 base at V and 1 base at J, with 10 bases between the two ends. CDR3 length: 15 amino acids. The CDR3 here is CASSLDGTTNTEAFF. The CDR3, as DNA: TGTGCCAGCAGCTTAGACGGTACTACGAACACTGAAGCTTTCTTT.

The rearrangement links TRBV3-1 (or the pseudogene TRBV3-2) to TRBJ1-3; D might be TRBD1 (6 bases). The CDR3 loop spans 18 amino acids. Trimming removed 3 bases from V and 0 bases from J, with 18 bases in between. Germline CDR1 reads LGHDT; CDR2 reads YNNKEL (reference sequence). As DNA, the CDR3 is TGTGCCAGCAGCCACTGGACAGTCAGCTCCCACTCTGGAAACACCATATATTTT. This sequence encodes CASSHWTVSSHSGNTIYF.

This sequence joins TRBV5-1 and TRBJ1-1; 10 nucleotides match TRBD1. The length of the CDR3 is 14 residues. CDR1 is SGHRS and CDR2 is YFSETQ in the germline V gene. V was pared by 4 bases and J by 6 bases, with 6 bases of the junction left unmatched. CDR3 sequence reads: CASSGGTGAPEAFF. CDR3 in DNA: TGCGCCAGCAGCGGCGGGACAGGGGCCCCTGAAGCTTTCTTT.

The chain is built from TRBV19 and TRBJ1-6, with 8 bases lining up with TRBD1. CDR3 length: 16 amino acids. Germline V gives CDR1 LNHDA, CDR2 SQIVND (reference sequence). V lost 6 bases to trimming and J lost 7 bases; unmatched junction nucleotides: 11. CDR3 DNA: TGTGCCAGTAGAGATGGACAGGGAATGTGGAATTCACCCCTCCACTTT. This encodes CASRDGQGMWNSPLHF.

V and J are TRBV2 and TRBJ2-1, with 7 positions matching TRBD2. The germline gives CDR1 SNHLY, CDR2 FYNNEI. J gave up 3 bases and V 3 bases, and 5 bases lay outside the gene matches. This CDR3 is 15 amino acids long. CDR3 DNA sequence: TGTGCCAGCAGTGAGGGCGGGGGTATCTACAATGAGCAGTTCTTC. Its translation: CASSEGGGIYNEQFF.

This clone came up a few times. This chain joins TRBV28 and TRBJ2-5, with D possibly TRBD1 on 5 matching bases. The V gene's germline CDR1 is MDHEN and CDR2 SYDVKM. The V and J ends lost 5 bases and 1 base respectively, with 11 bases between them. The CDR3 contains 14 residues. The CDR3 here is CASSPRARQETQYF. The CDR3 DNA is TGTGCCAGCAGTCCCAGGGCTCGCCAAGAGACCCAGTACTTC.

This chain links TRBV9 with TRBJ2-3; D is possibly TRBD2 (5 bases). Looked up from germline, CDR1 is SGDLS and CDR2 is YYNGEE. The CDR3 has 14 amino acids. The ends were cut back, 4 bases at V and 5 bases at J, with 14 bases in the middle. Here the CDR3 DNA reads TGTGCCAGCAGCACTCCGTCCCGGGGAGATACGCAGTATTTT. Translation: CASSTPSRGDTQYF.

J is TRBJ2-3 and V is TRBV7-2, with 10 bases fitting TRBD1. CDR1 and CDR2 from the germline V gene are SGHTA and FQGNSA. J was trimmed by 10 bases and V by 1 base; bases with no gene match: 8. This CDR3 has 15 residues. The CDR3 DNA is TGTGCCAGCAGCTTAGGGGACAGGGGAAAGGTTGCGCAGTATTTT. It is translated as CASSLGDRGKVAQYF.

This chain links TRBV6-2 or TRBV6-3 with TRBJ2-5; 7 bases match TRBD2. The CDR3 runs to 17 residues. The germline gives CDR1 MNHEY, CDR2 SVGEGT. V shed 3 bases and J 0 bases; nucleotides not matched to a gene: 10. The CDR3 is CASSYLGLSPHQETQYF. The CDR3 nucleotides are TGTGCCAGCAGTTATTTGGGACTATCCCCCCACCAAGAGACCCAGTACTTC.

V and J are TRBV5-8 and TRBJ2-1; the D gene is possibly TRBD1 (5 bases). CDR3 length equals 15 residues. The germline CDR1 and CDR2 sequences are SGHTS and YDEGEE. The V gene lost 2 bases and the J gene lost 0 bases, with 9 bases spanning the gap. DNA for the CDR3: TGTGCCAGCAGCTTTGCAGGGCTCTCCTACAATGAGCAGTTCTTC. Translated: CASSFAGLSYNEQFF.